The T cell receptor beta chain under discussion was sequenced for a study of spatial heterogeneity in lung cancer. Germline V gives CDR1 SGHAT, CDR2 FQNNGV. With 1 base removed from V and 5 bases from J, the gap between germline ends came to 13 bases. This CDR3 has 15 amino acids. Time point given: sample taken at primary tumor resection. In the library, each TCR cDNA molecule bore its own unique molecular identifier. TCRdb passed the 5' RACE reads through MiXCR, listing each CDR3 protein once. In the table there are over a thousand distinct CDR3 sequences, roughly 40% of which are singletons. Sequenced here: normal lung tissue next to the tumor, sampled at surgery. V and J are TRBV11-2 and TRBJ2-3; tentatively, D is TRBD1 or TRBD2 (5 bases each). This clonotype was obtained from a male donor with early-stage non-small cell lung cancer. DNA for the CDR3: TGTGCCAGCAGCTTAGGTTTAGGGGCGGGAGATACGCAGTATTTT. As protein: CASSLGLGAGDTQYF. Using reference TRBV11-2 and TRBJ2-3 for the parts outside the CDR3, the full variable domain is EAGVAQSPRYKIIEKRQSVAFWCNPISGHATLYWYQQILGQGPKLLIQFQNNGVVDDSQLPKDRFSAERLKGVDSTLKIQPAKLEDSAVYLCASSLGLGAGDTQYFGPGTRLTVL.